This TCR beta chain comes out of a study of control samples from healthy donors and cancer patients. Clones were sequenced by immunoSEQ multiplex PCR, and TCRdb holds only the in-frame ones, with some missing. The table shows about 160,000 clones, with just under 95% occurring only once. The source is a woman in her 40s in good health. Specimen: blood.

The CDR3 sequence: CASSLGLAGGETQYF. In DNA form, the CDR3 reads TGTGCCAGCAGCTTGGGACTAGCGGGTGGAGAGACCCAGTACTTC. The J gene is TRBJ2-5, the V gene TRBV3-1 (or the pseudogene TRBV3-2); 12 nucleotides line up with TRBD2. The CDR3 extends over 15 amino acids. V shed 5 bases and J 4 bases; nucleotides not matched to a gene: 5. From germline, CDR1 is LGHDT and CDR2 YNNKEL (reference sequence).